Below are 22 T cell receptor beta chains sequenced from a single sample in a study of Graves' ophthalmopathy and Graves' hyperthyroidism. RNA transcripts yielded amplified TCR beta CDR3 regions. Second-round multiplex PCR followed a first-round RT-PCR using HTBI primers. TCRdb recomputed calls from the multiplex PCR reads with MiXCR, one row per CDR3 protein. The sample carries 620,000 or so distinct CDR3 sequences, 22% recorded once. Sequenced input: peripheral blood. The receptors were sampled from a woman aged 18-35 years with stable Graves' hyperthyroidism. Some clones in this sample may be carry-over from other donors' samples.

The table lists this clonotype with many counts. The chain links TRBV20-1 to TRBJ2-7; 8 positions match TRBD1. Germline V gene data show CDR1 as DFQATT and CDR2 as SNEGSKA (reference sequence). V dropped 6 bases and J dropped 6; count of bases not matched to a gene: 4. The CDR3 spans 11 residues. DNA of the CDR3: TGCAGTGCGAGGACAGGGATCGAGCAGTACTTC. Protein sequence: CSARTGIEQYF.

The genes are TRBV12-3 or TRBV12-4 and TRBJ2-5; D is ambiguous. The CDR3 runs 16 residues. V shed 6 bases and J shed 2 bases, with 19 bases lying between them. The CDR3 spells CASSPRGLLPQETQYF. CDR3 coding DNA: TGTGCCAGCAGCCCCCGTGGGCTCTTACCTCAAGAGACCCAGTACTTC.

This clonotype was counted many times. The genes are TRBV7-2 and TRBJ1-5; TRBD1 is a possible D gene (5 bases). Germline CDR1 is SGHTA and CDR2 is FQGNSA. The CDR3 length is 15 residues. V was shortened by 7 bases and J by 3 bases, with 16 bases between the two germline ends. The chain's CDR3 is CASTSGAAINQPQHF. The CDR3 DNA sequence: TGTGCCAGCACCTCCGGGGCAGCCATCAATCAGCCCCAGCATTTT.

The chain combines TRBV12-3 or TRBV12-4 with TRBJ2-7; 8 nucleotides match TRBD2. The CDR3 has 15 amino acids. V shed 6 bases and J 1 base; nucleotides not matched to a gene: 8. The CDR3 nucleotides read TGTGCCAGCAGCCCGGGACTAGGGCCTTCCTACGAGCAGTACTTC. Its translation: CASSPGLGPSYEQYF.

This clonotype showed up many times. This rearrangement joins TRBV6-9 to TRBJ2-2, with D possibly being TRBD1 (5 bases). The CDR3 loop spans 13 amino acids. CDR1 is MNHGY, CDR2 SVAAGI, per germline. Between the trimmed V and J ends, which lost 8 bases and 7 bases, there was a span of 14 bases. CDR3 coding DNA: TGTGCCAGCGCCCCACAGGAACACGGGGAGCTGTTTTTT. This gives the protein CASAPQEHGELFF.

This clonotype was observed a few times. V gene TRBV5-1 combines with J gene TRBJ1-1, with D unclear. The CDR3 is made up of 15 amino acids. Germline-derived CDR1 and CDR2 are SGHRS and YFSETQ. V was shortened by 4 bases and J by 3 bases, with 16 bases between the two germline ends. The CDR3 here is CASSEGRRRDTEAFF. The CDR3 DNA is TGCGCCAGCAGCGAGGGTAGAAGAAGGGACACTGAAGCTTTCTTT. Filled out from reference TRBV5-1 and TRBJ1-1, the complete variable domain reads KAGVTQTPRYLIKTRGQQVTLSCSPISGHRSVSWYQQTPGQGLQFLFEYFSETQRNKGNFPGRFSGRQFSNSRSEMNVSTLELGDSALYLCASSEGRRRDTEAFFGQGTRLTVV.

This clonotype showed up many times. V is TRBV7-8 and J is TRBJ1-1; 7 bases align to TRBD1. V lost 4 bases to trimming and J lost 5 bases; unmatched junction nucleotides: 7. This CDR3 spans 14 amino acids. Germline CDR1 is SGHVS and CDR2 is FQNEAQ. The CDR3 sequence is CASSSRQGRTEAFF. CDR3 DNA sequence: TGTGCCAGCAGCTCAAGACAGGGCAGAACTGAAGCTTTCTTT.

This clonotype was detected ten times or more. This chain connects TRBV6-1 to TRBJ2-5; D possibly corresponds to TRBD2 (6 bases). V gave up 8 bases and J gave up 7 bases, with 14 bases separating them. Germline lookup yields CDR1 MNHNS and CDR2 SASEGT. The CDR3 has 12 residues. CDR3 sequence (DNA): TGTGCCAGCCGAATCCTGGGGGGGACCCAGTACTTC. Residues: CASRILGGTQYF.

This clonotype came up a few times. Likely a read error: the CDR3 ends without its conserved phenylalanine or tryptophan. The chain links TRBV6-2 or TRBV6-3 to TRBJ2-7; either TRBD1 or TRBD2 may fit D (6 bases each). V gave up 6 bases and J gave up 0 bases, with 15 bases separating them. Germline lookup yields CDR1 MNHEY and CDR2 SVGEGT. The CDR3 totals 15 residues. In DNA, the CDR3 is TGTGCCAGCAGCTCCCGGAGGGGGAACTCCTACGAGCAGTACCTC. Translated: CASSSRRGNSYEQYL.

V gene TRBV6-1 combines with J gene TRBJ1-5; D is uncertain. CDR3 length equals 14 residues. Trimming shortened V by 3 bases and J by 3 bases, and 9 bases separated the two germline ends. Per the germline V gene, CDR1 is MNHNS and CDR2 is SASEGT. CDR3 bases: TGTGCCAGCAGTGAGCATGGAGCCAATCAGCCCCAGCATTTT. Translating gives CASSEHGANQPQHF.

This clonotype was recorded at least ten times. The J gene is TRBJ2-7, the V gene TRBV12-3 or TRBV12-4, with 8 bases fitting TRBD2. The CDR3 contains 13 residues. Trimming removed 7 bases from V and 6 bases from J; junction bases left unmatched: 8. DNA for the CDR3: TGTGCCAGCACCGAAGCGGGAGAGGGCGAGCAGTACTTC. Amino acid sequence: CASTEAGEGEQYF.

The genes are TRBV5-4 and TRBJ1-1; TRBD1 agrees at 10 bases. With 1 base clipped from V and 4 bases from J, the junction kept 4 bases outside the gene matches. The CDR3 has 15 residues. Looked up from germline, CDR1 is SGHNT and CDR2 is YYREEE (reference sequence). This CDR3 reads CASSLPRQGATEAFF. As DNA, the CDR3 is TGTGCCAGCAGCTTGCCCCGACAGGGGGCCACTGAAGCTTTCTTT.

This clonotype showed up many times. J is TRBJ1-1 and V is TRBV6-1; 7 nucleotides line up with TRBD1. The CDR3 consists of 15 residues. Looked up from germline, CDR1 is MNHNS and CDR2 is SASEGT. With 3 bases clipped from V and 3 bases from J, the junction kept 7 bases outside the gene matches. CDR3 in DNA: TGTGCCAGCAGTGATCCCCGGACAGGAGACACTGAAGCTTTCTTT. This encodes CASSDPRTGDTEAFF.

This clonotype was observed a handful of times. The chain employs TRBV2 and TRBJ2-7, with TRBD1 identical over 9 bases. The CDR3 extends over 12 amino acids. Germline V gives CDR1 SNHLY, CDR2 FYNNEI. Trimming took 10 bases from V and 7 from J; bases not matched to a gene: 8. The CDR3 sequence: CATNRGLGEQYF. CDR3 nucleotides: TGTGCCACAAACAGGGGGCTCGGGGAGCAGTACTTC.

The genes are TRBV28 and TRBJ2-4; TRBD1 aligns across 10 bases. CDR1 and CDR2 from the germline V gene are MDHEN and SYDVKM. This CDR3 region has 18 residues. V gave up 6 bases and J gave up 2 bases; unmatched junction bases: 13. This CDR3 reads CASRTALPGQGTKNIQYF. The CDR3 bases are TGTGCCAGCAGAACCGCGCTCCCGGGACAGGGGACCAAAAACATTCAGTACTTC.

This clonotype was observed at least ten times. The V gene is TRBV27, the J gene TRBJ2-7, with 7 positions matching TRBD1. V lost 7 bases, J lost 2 bases, and 5 bases stayed unmatched. The CDR3 runs to 13 residues. CDR1 and CDR2 (germline): MNHEY, SMNVEV (reference sequence). CDR3 sequence: CASNPQGTYEQYF. CDR3 sequence (DNA): TGTGCCAGCAATCCACAGGGGACCTACGAGCAGTACTTC.

This clonotype was recorded at least ten times. This sequence joins TRBV2 and TRBJ1-5; D might be TRBD1 (6 bases). V lost 7 bases and J lost 0, with 7 bases in between. The CDR3 spans 13 residues. Germline V gene sequence: CDR1 SNHLY, CDR2 FYNNEI. CDR3 sequence: CASKGDSNQPQHF. DNA of the CDR3: TGTGCCAGCAAGGGGGATAGCAATCAGCCCCAGCATTTT.

This clonotype was observed many times. CDR3 nucleotide sequence: TGTGCCAGCAGTGAGAGGGCAGCCTTGAATTCACCCCTCCACTTT. It encodes CASSERAALNSPLHF. The rearrangement links TRBV6-1 to TRBJ1-6; D is undetermined. The CDR3 extends over 15 amino acids. Germline CDR1 reads MNHNS; CDR2 reads SASEGT. V shed 3 bases and J shed 7 bases, with 13 bases lying between them.

This chain connects TRBV24-1 to TRBJ1-2; D is unclear. CDR1 and CDR2 from the germline V gene are KGHDR and SFDVKD. This CDR3 region has 13 residues. V was clipped by 1 base and J by 5 bases, with 7 bases between them. The CDR3 protein is CATSDLRRYGYTF. In DNA, the CDR3 is TGTGCCACCAGTGATTTACGACGGTATGGCTACACCTTC.

This clonotype appeared many times. CDR3 protein: CASSRGTGDRFF. DNA for the CDR3: TGTGCCAGCAGCCGCGGGACAGGGGATCGGTTCTTT. This chain joins TRBV7-3 and TRBJ1-1, with 10 bases identical to TRBD1. The V gene end was trimmed by 5 bases and the J gene end by 14 bases; junction bases not matched to a gene: 8. The germline CDR1 and CDR2 sequences are SGHTA and FQGTGA. CDR3 size: 12 residues.

This clonotype was detected ten times or more. The chain links TRBV12-5 to TRBJ1-5; the D gene is possibly TRBD1 (5 bases). Trimming shortened V by 2 bases and J by 3 bases, and 11 bases separated the two germline ends. CDR3 length: 15 residues. The V gene's germline CDR1 is LGHNT and CDR2 FRNRAP. The CDR3 here is CASGLIGGDNQPQHF. The DNA of the CDR3 is TGTGCTAGTGGTTTGATCGGGGGGGACAATCAGCCCCAGCATTTT.

The table lists this clonotype with a few counts. CDR3 nucleotide sequence: TGTGCCAGCAGCCGACGACAGGGGCCCTACGAGCAGTACTTC. Translation: CASSRRQGPYEQYF. The chain recombines TRBV12-3 or TRBV12-4 with TRBJ2-7; TRBD1 matches 8 bases. This CDR3 region has 14 residues. J gave up 2 bases and V 6 bases, and 6 bases lay outside the gene matches.